Below are 20 T cell receptor beta chains sequenced from a single sample in a study of cytomegalovirus exposure and HLA in healthy donors. With 60 Vbeta and 13 Jbeta primers, the PCR was carried out. Here immunoSEQ multiplex PCR was the method, and the copy in TCRdb shows in-frame clones only, minus some. Of 110,000 to 150,000 clones in the sample, 77% were seen once. The sample taken for sequencing was PBMCs. The receptor set was obtained from a male donor in good health and CMV-seronegative.

This rearrangement joins TRBV6-4 to TRBJ2-3; 10 bases agree with TRBD1. The CDR3 is made up of 15 amino acids. Germline V CDR1 and CDR2: MRHNA, SNTAGT. J lost 3 bases, V lost 2 bases, and 2 bases had no gene match. CDR3 nucleotides: TGTGCCAGCAGTGACGGGACAGGGGAAACAGATACGCAGTATTTT. It encodes CASSDGTGETDTQYF.

This chain links TRBV7-9 with TRBJ2-3; 8 nucleotides agree with TRBD2. Germline values: CDR1 SEHNR, CDR2 FQNEAQ (reference sequence). The CDR3 has 16 amino acids. After removal of 10 bases from V and 2 bases from J, the junction contained 14 bases not matched to a gene. CDR3 DNA sequence: TGTGCCACCCTCCGCTGGGTCGGGGGGGTCACAGATACGCAGTATTTT. The encoded protein is CATLRWVGGVTDTQYF.

With respect to this clone: One end of the junction varies from germline; a read error may be responsible. Within the sample, other DNA sequences also encode this same CDR3. V and J are TRBV5-4 and TRBJ1-2; 9 bases agree with TRBD1. Germline V gene lookup returns CDR1 SGHNT and CDR2 YYREEE (reference sequence). The length of the CDR3 is 16 residues. CDR3 amino acids: CARDPGTGFFCCGYTF. As DNA, the CDR3 is TGTGCCAGAGACCCTGGGACAGGGTTTTTTTGCTGTGGCTACACTTTC.

This sequence joins TRBV4-2 and TRBJ2-2; D perhaps matches TRBD1 (6 bases). CDR1 is LGHNA and CDR2 is YNFKEQ in the germline V gene. The CDR3 is made up of 16 amino acids. V gave up 4 bases and J gave up 1 base, with 13 bases separating them. CDR3 amino acids: CASSPRVGGNTGELFF. CDR3 nucleotide sequence: TGTGCCAGCAGCCCGCGAGTAGGGGGGAACACCGGGGAGCTGTTTTTT.

This rearrangement joins TRBV14 to TRBJ1-2, with 8 bases aligning to TRBD1. Germline CDR1 and CDR2: SGHDN and FVKESK. V gave up 5 bases and J gave up 7 bases; unmatched junction bases: 3. The CDR3 runs to 12 residues. This CDR3 reads CASSGQGFGYTF. For the CDR3, the DNA is TGTGCCAGCAGCGGACAGGGTTTTGGCTACACCTTC. The whole variable domain, remainder taken from reference TRBV14 and TRBJ1-2, is EAGVTQFPSHSVIEKGQTVTLRCDPISGHDNLYWYRRVMGKEIKFLLHFVKESKQDESGMPNNRFLAERTGGTYSTLKVQPAELEDSGVYFCASSGQGFGYTFGSGTRLTVV.

CDR3 nucleotides: TGTGCCAGCAGCCACCCCCTGCCTACCGGAGCTTTCTTT. It is translated as CASSHPLPTGAFF. V is TRBV7-2 and J is TRBJ1-1; D call uncertain. Trimming pared 5 bases from V and 10 bases from J, leaving 17 bases between. The germline gives CDR1 SGHTA, CDR2 FQGNSA. This CDR3 region has 13 residues.

V usage is TRBV7-9 and J usage is TRBJ1-5; 7 bases are a match to TRBD1. CDR1 and CDR2 (germline): SEHNR, FQNEAQ (reference sequence). The length of the CDR3 is 14 residues. V lost 0 bases to trimming and J lost 6 bases; unmatched junction nucleotides: 2. CDR3 DNA: TGTGCCAGCAGCTTAGCCCCAGGGGGTCAGCCCCAGCATTTT. This encodes CASSLAPGGQPQHF. Filled out from reference TRBV7-9 and TRBJ1-5, the complete variable domain reads DTGVSQNPRHKITKRGQNVTFRCDPISEHNRLYWYRQTLGQGPEFLTYFQNEAQLEKSRLLSDRFSAERPKGSFSTLEIQRTEQGDSAMYLCASSLAPGGQPQHFGDGTRLSIL.

This clone was recorded a few times. The gene calls are TRBV5-1 and TRBJ2-3; 7 bases agree with TRBD1. Per germline, CDR1 SGHRS and CDR2 YFSETQ. After removal of 4 bases from V and 4 bases from J, the junction contained 12 bases not matched to a gene. This CDR3 has 16 residues. This CDR3 is CASSAKTGFMADTQYF. The CDR3 bases are TGCGCCAGCAGCGCGAAGACAGGGTTCATGGCAGATACGCAGTATTTT.

This rearrangement joins TRBV28 to TRBJ1-2; the D is unclear. Between the trimmed V and J ends, which lost 1 base and 0 bases, there was a span of 15 bases. From germline, CDR1 is MDHEN and CDR2 SYDVKM. CDR3 length: 17 amino acids. CDR3 sequence reads: CASSLYVGRNANYGYTF. The DNA for the CDR3 is TGTGCCAGCAGTTTATACGTCGGCAGGAACGCTAACTATGGCTACACCTTC.

This chain links TRBV4-3 with TRBJ1-5; 8 nucleotides align to TRBD1. The CDR3 has 16 amino acids. Germline CDR1 is LGHNA and CDR2 is YSLEER. J was trimmed by 3 bases and V by 0 bases; bases with no gene match: 4. CDR3 sequence: CASSQDRGQVNQPQHF. The CDR3 nucleotides are TGCGCCAGCAGCCAAGATCGGGGACAGGTCAATCAGCCCCAGCATTTT.

This chain connects TRBV29-1 to TRBJ2-1, with D possibly matching TRBD2 (5 bases). Germline loops: CDR1 SQVTM, CDR2 ANQGSEA. The V gene lost 7 bases and the J gene lost 6 bases, with 13 bases spanning the gap. This CDR3 is built from 12 residues. The DNA of the CDR3 is TGCAGCGCAGCAAGAGGGCTCAATGAGCAGTTCTTC. This sequence encodes CSAARGLNEQFF.

The chain recombines TRBV5-4 with TRBJ1-1; 9 bases are a match to TRBD1. This CDR3 region has 13 residues. The germline gives CDR1 SGHNT, CDR2 YYREEE (reference sequence). Germline trimming cut 5 bases from V and 6 bases from J; bases unmatched to any gene: 5. CDR3 region: CASRKDRGPEAFF. The DNA of the CDR3 is TGTGCCAGCAGAAAGGACAGGGGCCCTGAAGCTTTCTTT.

The chain couples TRBV5-1 to TRBJ1-5, with 7 positions matching TRBD1. V gave up 0 bases and J gave up 7 bases; unmatched junction bases: 7. The CDR3 is 15 amino acids. Germline CDR1 and CDR2: SGHRS and YFSETQ. DNA for the CDR3: TGCGCCAGCAGCTTGGAAGGGGGCGGGCGGCAGCCCCAGCATTTT. Translation gives CASSLEGGGRQPQHF.

The chain joins TRBV13 to TRBJ2-6, with D perhaps matching TRBD1 (5 bases). In germline, CDR1 is PRHDT, CDR2 FYEKMQ (reference sequence). V lost 4 bases and J 4 bases, leaving 11 bases between the germline ends. This CDR3 has 15 residues. CDR3 amino acids: CASSYQGGGANVLTF. CDR3 DNA sequence: TGTGCCAGCAGCTACCAGGGCGGCGGGGCCAACGTCCTGACTTTC. The complete variable domain, with remaining parts taken from reference TRBV13 and TRBJ2-6, reads AAGVIQSPRHLIKEKRETATLKCYPIPRHDTVYWYQQGPGQDPQFLISFYEKMQSDKGSIPDRFSAQQFSDYHSELNMSSLELGDSALYFCASSYQGGGANVLTFGAGSRLTVL.

This clone was observed a few times. The V gene is TRBV19, the J gene TRBJ2-5; 13 bases map to TRBD2. In germline, CDR1 is LNHDA, CDR2 SQIVND (reference sequence). The CDR3 contains 17 residues. J lost 1 base, V lost 5 bases, and 7 bases had no gene match. CDR3: CASSPRTSGSLQETQYF. The CDR3 nucleotides read TGTGCCAGTAGTCCCCGGACTAGCGGGAGTCTCCAAGAGACCCAGTACTTC.

The chain combines TRBV7-2 with TRBJ2-5; 9 bases are shared with TRBD1. CDR1 SGHTA and CDR2 FQGNSA come from the germline V gene. Trimming at V came to 5 bases and at J to 5 bases, leaving 12 bases not matched to a gene. This CDR3 is 16 amino acids long. CDR3 nucleotides: TGTGCCAGCAGCGAAAGATTCGGGACAGGGTGGGAGACCCAGTACTTC. This translates into CASSERFGTGWETQYF.

This chain links TRBV7-3 with TRBJ2-5; TRBD2 aligns across 9 bases. The junction had 6 bases not matched to a gene; V was cut back by 2 bases and J by 2 bases. Germline V gene sequence: CDR1 SGHTA, CDR2 FQGTGA. The CDR3 extends over 16 amino acids. The CDR3 reads CASSLGPSGAQETQYF. CDR3 DNA sequence: TGTGCCAGCAGCTTAGGCCCTAGCGGGGCACAAGAGACCCAGTACTTC.

This chain connects TRBV7-2 to TRBJ1-2, with D possibly TRBD1 on 5 matching bases. The germline V gene has CDR1 SGHTA and CDR2 FQGNSA. This CDR3 has 13 residues. V was clipped by 4 bases and J by 4 bases, with 10 bases between them. The CDR3 loop reads CASSSTVSYGYTF. The CDR3, as DNA: TGTGCCAGCAGCTCGACAGTCTCCTATGGCTACACCTTC.

This clone was picked up one time. The chain uses TRBV6-5 and TRBJ2-3; D not certain. Germline V gene lookup returns CDR1 MNHEY and CDR2 SVGAGI. Trimming took 4 bases from V and 5 from J, leaving 7 bases between them. The CDR3 sequence is 12 residues long. CDR3 in amino acids: CASSLYGDTQYF. In DNA form, the CDR3 reads TGTGCCAGCAGTTTGTACGGAGATACGCAGTATTTT.

This chain links TRBV5-6 with TRBJ1-2; D not resolved. CDR1 SGHDT and CDR2 YYEEEE come from the germline V gene. V was pared by 3 bases and J by 7 bases, with 16 bases between. The length of the CDR3 is 14 residues. CDR3 residues: CASSSRGRGRGYTF. The CDR3 bases are TGTGCCAGCAGCTCCCGAGGGCGCGGCCGTGGCTACACCTTC. Variable domain in full (rest from reference TRBV5-6 and TRBJ1-2): DAGVTQSPTHLIKTRGQQVTLRCSPKSGHDTVSWYQQALGQGPQFIFQYYEEEERQRGNFPDRFSGHQFPNYSSELNVNALLLGDSALYLCASSSRGRGRGYTFGSGTRLTVV.